These 18 T cell receptor beta chains were all obtained from the same sample, sequenced in a study of blood T cells in healthy people across ages. Next came a second PCR, run for about 7 to 12 cycles, which used a sample-barcoded 5' primer along with a J-beta primer mix. TCRdb re-derived calls from the 5' RACE reads in MiXCR, one entry per CDR3 protein. Found here are about 1.1 million distinct CDR3 sequences, 35% to 40% of them singletons; the top ten hold about 12%. Material for sequencing was blood. The source is a man aged 18 to 35 in good health.

As concerns this clonotype: Since a much larger clone is just one base distant, this may be a read error. This chain uses TRBV11-2 with TRBJ2-1; D gene unclear. The J call may be wrong; the DNA end is better matched by TRBJ2-7. Germline V gives CDR1 SGHAT, CDR2 FQNNGV. The length of the CDR3 is 15 residues. CDR3 nucleotide sequence: TGTGCCAGCAGCTTAGACACCGTTAGCCCCTACGAGCAGTACTTC. Its protein product is CASSLDTVSPYEQYF.

The V and J genes are TRBV20-1 and TRBJ2-1; 11 bases fit TRBD2. This CDR3 has 19 amino acids. Unmatched junction bases numbered 17, after V lost 4 bases and J lost 3 bases. Germline V gives CDR1 DFQATT, CDR2 SNEGSKA (reference sequence). In DNA form, the CDR3 reads TGCAGTGCTATAGGGATCGAGTGGGTAGCGGGAGGGTACTACAATGAGCAGTTCTTC. Protein: CSAIGIEWVAGGYYNEQFF.

The chain employs TRBV2 and TRBJ2-5; TRBD2 might be the D (6 bases). This CDR3 contains 13 residues. Germline lookup yields CDR1 SNHLY and CDR2 FYNNEI. V dropped 4 bases and J dropped 11 bases, with 17 bases sitting between them. The CDR3, as DNA: TGTGCCAGCAGTGGAAAGGAGGCCGGGACTCAGTACTTC. This encodes CASSGKEAGTQYF.

The chain's CDR3 is CASSLSRGTQETQYF. CDR3 DNA: TGCGCCAGCAGCTTGTCTCGGGGAACTCAAGAGACCCAGTACTTC. The chain has TRBV5-1 and TRBJ2-5, with D perhaps TRBD2 (5 bases). Germline V gene data show CDR1 as SGHRS and CDR2 as YFSETQ. CDR3 size: 15 residues. Trimming took off 1 base at V and 2 bases at J, with 12 bases between the two ends.

This clonotype is a singleton in its sample. V and J are TRBV2 and TRBJ2-2; possibly TRBD2 for D (6 bases). V was shortened by 6 bases and J by 2 bases, with 10 bases between the two germline ends. Germline V gene sequence: CDR1 SNHLY, CDR2 FYNNEI. This CDR3 comprises 14 residues. CDR3 nucleotides: TGTGCCAGCAGGGACGGACTAAACACCGGGGAGCTGTTTTTT. Translating it yields CASRDGLNTGELFF.

This sequence joins TRBV27 and TRBJ1-2, with a possible D match to TRBD1 (6 bases). CDR1 is MNHEY, CDR2 SMNVEV, per germline (reference sequence). V lost 3 bases and J lost 4, with 12 bases in between. This CDR3 contains 14 residues. In nucleotides, the CDR3 is TGTGCCAGCAGTTTTGACAGGTCCAGCTATGGCTACACCTTC. It yields the protein CASSFDRSSYGYTF.

This clonotype turned up a few times. The DNA of the CDR3 is TGTGCCAGCTCGGAGACGGCGAACACTGAAGCTTTCTTT. Its protein is CASSETANTEAFF. V and J are TRBV18 and TRBJ1-1; no reliable D call. The CDR3 has 13 residues. The germline V and J ends were trimmed by 6 bases and 1 base, with 9 bases remaining between them. In germline, CDR1 is KGHSH, CDR2 LQKENI.

A few counts support this clonotype. V is TRBV13 and J is TRBJ2-3; a weak D match, TRBD2 (5 bases). Trimming took 5 bases from V and 4 from J, leaving 10 bases between them. The CDR3 length is 13 residues. Germline CDR1 is PRHDT and CDR2 is FYEKMQ (reference sequence). In DNA form, the CDR3 reads TGTGCCAGCAGCGCTACCGGGGCAGATACGCAGTATTTT. It codes for CASSATGADTQYF. Combining the CDR3 with reference TRBV13 and TRBJ2-3 gives the whole variable domain AAGVIQSPRHLIKEKRETATLKCYPIPRHDTVYWYQQGPGQDPQFLISFYEKMQSDKGSIPDRFSAQQFSDYHSELNMSSLELGDSALYFCASSATGADTQYFGPGTRLTVL.

This clonotype was counted a few times. V and J are TRBV3-1 and TRBJ2-4; 8 positions match TRBD2. The end of the DNA fits TRBJ2-5 better, so the J call may be wrong. The germline V gene has CDR1 LGHDT and CDR2 YNNKEL (reference sequence). The CDR3 runs to 16 residues. DNA of the CDR3: TGTGCCAGCAGCCAAGGTACTAGCGGAGTCCAAGAGACCCAGTACTTC. Protein product: CASSQGTSGVQETQYF.

The rearrangement joins TRBV12-3 or TRBV12-4 to TRBJ2-5, with D perhaps matching TRBD1 or TRBD2 (5 bases each). The CDR3 sequence is 15 residues long. V was trimmed by 2 bases and J by 2 bases, leaving 12 bases between them. Written as DNA, the CDR3 is TGTGCCAGCAGTTTACAGGGAGTAGGGCAAGAGACCCAGTACTTC. Translation gives CASSLQGVGQETQYF.

This clonotype occurred a few times. This chain connects TRBV20-1 to TRBJ2-1; maybe TRBD2 (5 bases). CDR3 length equals 12 residues. CDR1 and CDR2 from the germline V gene are DFQATT and SNEGSKA (reference sequence). The CDR3 loop is CSALAHYNEQFF. The CDR3 DNA follows: TGCAGCGCCCTAGCCCACTACAATGAGCAGTTCTTC.

The CDR3 coding sequence is TGTGCCAGCAGCGGATTCGGGCGACTAGCGGGCTTAAACCTAAACACCGGGGAGCTGTTTTTT. This codes for CASSGFGRLAGLNLNTGELFF. The chain is built from TRBV9 and TRBJ2-2, with TRBD2 identical over 10 bases. V lost 3 bases and J lost 2; bases outside the gene matches: 19. CDR3 length equals 21 residues. The germline CDR1 and CDR2 sequences are SGDLS and YYNGEE. The variable domain in full, with the rest retrieved from reference TRBV9 and TRBJ2-2, is DSGVTQTPKHLITATGQRVTLRCSPRSGDLSVYWYQQSLDQGLQFLIQYYNGEERAKGNILERFSAQQFPDLHSELNLSSLELGDSALYFCASSGFGRLAGLNLNTGELFFGEGSRLTVL.

The genes are TRBV5-1 and TRBJ1-6; D is undetermined. Germline lookup yields CDR1 SGHRS and CDR2 YFSETQ. Trimming removed 0 bases from V and 15 bases from J, with 7 bases in between. The CDR3 spans 11 residues. The CDR3 bases are TGCGCCAGCAGCTTGGGTATTGGCCTCCACTTT. Protein product: CASSLGIGLHF.

This clonotype showed up just once. J is TRBJ1-2 and V is TRBV3-1, with D possibly being TRBD1 (5 bases). V lost 3 bases and J lost 7, with 18 bases in between. Per the germline V gene, CDR1 is LGHDT and CDR2 is YNNKEL (reference sequence). There are 15 residues in the CDR3. Written as DNA, the CDR3 is TGTGCCAGCAGCCAGGCCCCAGGAGGGGTAATTGGCTACACCTTC. As protein: CASSQAPGGVIGYTF.

This clonotype appeared a few times. This chain connects TRBV20-1 to TRBJ2-5; 9 bases line up with TRBD1. After removal of 5 bases from V and 3 bases from J, the junction contained 16 bases not matched to a gene. CDR3 length: 17 residues. The germline V gene has CDR1 DFQATT and CDR2 SNEGSKA (reference sequence). CDR3 sequence: CSAGDRALLWSKETQYF. DNA for the CDR3: TGCAGTGCTGGGGACAGGGCCCTATTGTGGTCTAAAGAGACCCAGTACTTC.

The chain is built from TRBV9 and TRBJ1-6, with TRBD1 matching over 7 bases. With 3 bases clipped from V and 3 bases from J, the junction kept 9 bases outside the gene matches. CDR3 length: 17 residues. Per the germline V gene, CDR1 is SGDLS and CDR2 is YYNGEE. DNA for the CDR3: TGTGCCAGCAGCGCTTCTGGGGACAGCTACTATAATTCACCCCTCCACTTT. This translates into CASSASGDSYYNSPLHF.

The rearrangement uses TRBV20-1 and TRBJ1-1; TRBD1 matches at 10 bases. Unmatched junction bases numbered 6, after V lost 3 bases and J lost 5 bases. Germline CDR1 and CDR2: DFQATT and SNEGSKA (reference sequence). The CDR3 has 14 residues. CDR3 sequence (DNA): TGCAGTGCTAGGACAGGGGGCGCGGGGACTGAAGCTTTCTTT. Protein product: CSARTGGAGTEAFF.

For the CDR3, the DNA is TGTGCCAGCAGTTTTCCGGGGAGCACCGGGGAGCTGTTTTTT. It specifies CASSFPGSTGELFF. V is TRBV28 and J is TRBJ2-2, with D perhaps matching TRBD2 (5 bases). CDR1 MDHEN and CDR2 SYDVKM come from the germline V gene. V was clipped by 3 bases and J by 4 bases, with 9 bases between them. The CDR3 covers 14 residues.